The 2 T cell receptor beta chains below were found in one sample sequenced in a study of cytomegalovirus exposure and HLA in healthy donors. TCRdb's copy holds only in-frame clones and misses some; the assay was immunoSEQ multiplex PCR. The sample comprises approximately 200,000 clones, around nine tenths of which are singletons, and approximately 1.1% rests with the top ten. The sequencing input was PBMCs. Receptors were obtained from a woman aged 18-35 years in good health and CMV-seronegative.

The V gene is TRBV11-2, the J gene TRBJ2-3; maybe TRBD2 (5 bases). The V gene's germline CDR1 is SGHAT and CDR2 FQNNGV. Trimming stripped 1 base from V and 0 bases from J, with 11 bases between. The length of the CDR3 is 16 residues. CDR3 protein: CASSLGSDPSTDTQYF. For the CDR3, the DNA is TGTGCCAGCAGCTTAGGTAGCGACCCTAGCACAGATACGCAGTATTTT.

The chain has TRBV9 and TRBJ2-7, with D perhaps TRBD1 (7 bases). Trimming pared 4 bases from V and 4 bases from J, leaving 15 bases between. Per germline, CDR1 SGDLS and CDR2 YYNGEE. CDR3 size: 14 residues. The CDR3 sequence: CASSPRGTAYEQYF. The CDR3 nucleotides read TGTGCCAGCAGCCCCCGCGGGACAGCTTACGAGCAGTACTTC.